A single sample is the source of the 15 T cell receptor beta chains below, sequenced in a study of blood T cells in healthy people across ages. Next came a second PCR, run for roughly 6 to 11 cycles, which used a sample-barcoded 5' primer along with a J-beta primer mix. TCRdb reanalysed the 5' RACE reads using MiXCR and keeps one entry per CDR3 protein. The table has around 1,700,000 distinct CDR3 sequences, 25% to 30% seen once. Sample: blood. The source is a woman aged 25 to 39 in good health.

As for this clonotype: A much larger clone differs from this one at a single base, so this may be a read error. This sequence joins TRBV7-6 and TRBJ2-4; TRBD2 might be the D (6 bases). The DNA end favors TRBJ2-7, so the J call may be wrong. The germline CDR1 and CDR2 sequences are SGHVS and FNYEAQ. The CDR3 is made up of 15 amino acids. In DNA, the CDR3 is TGTGCCGGCAGCCCCCTGACCGGGAGTACATACGAGCAGTACTTC. It yields the protein CAGSPLTGSTYEQYF.

This clonotype was observed a handful of times. This chain uses TRBV2 with TRBJ2-1; D gene ambiguous. Trimming removed 0 bases at V and 9 bases at J, with 18 bases between. In germline, CDR1 is SNHLY, CDR2 FYNNEI. The CDR3 extends over 16 amino acids. The CDR3 bases are TGTGCCAGCAGTGAAGCGCCTAAGGACCCCACGGGTGAGCAGTTCTTC. This encodes CASSEAPKDPTGEQFF.

This clonotype was seen a handful of times. The chain couples TRBV12-3 or TRBV12-4 to TRBJ2-5; 13 bases match TRBD2. The CDR3 has 16 amino acids. The V and J ends lost 5 bases and 5 bases, in that order; junction bases with no gene match: 8. The CDR3 reads CASSARTSGSAETQYF. For the CDR3, the DNA is TGTGCCAGCAGTGCACGGACTAGCGGGAGCGCGGAGACCCAGTACTTC.

A few counts support this clonotype. V and J are TRBV5-5 and TRBJ2-7; the D gene is possibly TRBD2 (5 bases). The CDR3 is made up of 13 amino acids. Germline V lookup: CDR1 SGHKS, CDR2 YYEKEE (reference sequence). Trimming pared 0 bases from V and 4 bases from J, leaving 8 bases between. The DNA of the CDR3 is TGTGCCAGCAGCTTGGAAGCGGTTTACGAGCAGTACTTC. Its protein product is CASSLEAVYEQYF.

The V gene is TRBV7-8, the J gene TRBJ1-1; tentatively, D is TRBD1 (5 bases). The CDR3 has 13 residues. CDR1 is SGHVS and CDR2 is FQNEAQ in the germline V gene. Trimming pared 0 bases from V and 6 bases from J, leaving 8 bases between. The CDR3: CASSLAWGAEAFF. In DNA form, the CDR3 reads TGTGCCAGCAGCTTAGCTTGGGGCGCTGAAGCTTTCTTT.

The CDR3 loop is CASTESNNEQFF. The DNA of the CDR3 is TGTGCCAGCACCGAAAGCAACAATGAGCAGTTCTTC. The chain employs TRBV12-3 or TRBV12-4 and TRBJ2-1; no definite D call. Trimming stripped 7 bases from V and 5 bases from J, with 9 bases between. This CDR3 is built from 12 residues.

The chain has TRBV12-3 or TRBV12-4 and TRBJ2-1; 7 bases agree with TRBD2. The trim removed 8 bases at V and 6 bases at J, leaving 10 bases unmatched. This CDR3 contains 14 residues. As DNA, the CDR3 is TGTGCCAGCCAGGCTAGCGGCTTTTCCAATGAGCAGTTCTTC. Its protein is CASQASGFSNEQFF.

This clonotype was seen a few times. The V gene is TRBV5-1, the J gene TRBJ2-3; 11 nucleotides match TRBD2. This CDR3 has 18 residues. Germline lookup yields CDR1 SGHRS and CDR2 YFSETQ. With V trimmed by 0 bases and J by 0 bases, 6 bases remained unmatched. The CDR3 nucleotides are TGCGCCAGCAGCTTGGCGGGACTAGCGGTCACTAGCACAGATACGCAGTATTTT. It is translated as CASSLAGLAVTSTDTQYF.

Only a few counts were recorded for this clonotype. This chain uses TRBV11-2 with TRBJ2-2, with 8 bases fitting TRBD1. The CDR3 spans 16 residues. Germline lookup yields CDR1 SGHAT and CDR2 FQNNGV. The junction had 7 bases not matched to a gene; V was cut back by 7 bases and J by 0 bases. The CDR3 nucleotides read TGTGCCAGCACCCGACAGGGGTATACGAACACCGGGGAGCTGTTTTTT. Translation gives CASTRQGYTNTGELFF.

The chain links TRBV27 to TRBJ2-5, with 11 bases identical to TRBD2. Germline loops: CDR1 MNHEY, CDR2 SMNVEV (reference sequence). V was clipped by 7 bases and J by 1 base; unmatched bases: 14. This CDR3 contains 18 residues. Here the CDR3 DNA reads TGTGCCAGCATTCTTGGGGGGCTAGCGGGAGGTAGCCAAGAGACCCAGTACTTC. This gives the protein CASILGGLAGGSQETQYF.

Comments on this clonotype: This may arise from a read error, as a much more abundant clone is one base away. J is TRBJ2-7 and V is TRBV7-2; TRBD1 might be the D (5 bases). The CDR3 length is 14 residues. Germline V lookup: CDR1 SGHTA, CDR2 FQGNSA. Trimming stripped 0 bases from V and 7 bases from J, with 13 bases between. The CDR3 sequence: CTSSLAQGGFEQYF. CDR3 sequence (DNA): TGTACCAGCAGCTTAGCCCAGGGTGGCTTTGAGCAGTACTTC. The whole variable domain, remainder taken from reference TRBV7-2 and TRBJ2-7, is GAGVSQSPSNKVTEKGKDVELRCDPISGHTALYWYRQSLGQGLEFLIYFQGNSAPDKSGLPSDRFSAERTGGSVSTLTIQRTQQEDSAVYLCTSSLAQGGFEQYFGPGTRLTVT.

V and J are TRBV7-9 and TRBJ2-1; the D gene could be TRBD1 or TRBD2 (5 bases each). CDR1 is SEHNR, CDR2 FQNEAQ, per germline (reference sequence). V lost 7 bases to trimming and J lost 7 bases, with 23 bases between them. The CDR3 is made up of 16 amino acids. CDR3 bases: TGTGCCAGCATCGCAGGCCGACAGACGAGGGCAAATGAGCAGTTCTTC. This codes for CASIAGRQTRANEQFF.

The chain recombines TRBV10-3 with TRBJ2-7; tentatively, D is TRBD1 (6 bases). V was shortened by 6 bases and J by 0 bases, with 15 bases between the two germline ends. This CDR3 spans 15 amino acids. CDR1 is ENHRY and CDR2 is SYGVKD in the germline V gene. The CDR3 spells CAISQAPDSSYEQYF. The CDR3 bases are TGTGCCATCAGCCAGGCCCCGGACAGCTCCTACGAGCAGTACTTC.

This clonotype was counted ten times or more. This chain joins TRBV2 and TRBJ2-1; 9 nucleotides agree with TRBD2. The V and J ends lost 7 bases and 3 bases, in that order; junction bases with no gene match: 10. This CDR3 is 16 amino acids long. The germline V gene encodes CDR1 SNHLY and CDR2 FYNNEI. The CDR3 here is CASIGQAGGLYNEQFF. CDR3 nucleotides: TGTGCCAGCATAGGGCAAGCGGGAGGACTCTACAATGAGCAGTTCTTC.

This clonotype was found many times. The chain combines TRBV11-2 with TRBJ2-3; D unclear. CDR1 and CDR2 from the germline V gene are SGHAT and FQNNGV. CDR3 length equals 15 residues. Trimming shortened V by 0 bases and J by 1 base, and 8 bases separated the two germline ends. The CDR3 DNA sequence: TGTGCCAGCAGCTTAGATGCTGGCGGCACAGATACGCAGTATTTT. It translates to CASSLDAGGTDTQYF.